The 17 T cell receptor beta chains given below trace back to one sample, sequenced in a study of cytotoxic CD8 clonotypes in ibrutinib-treated CLL. The table came from immunoSEQ multiplex PCR; TCRdb's copy has only in-frame clones and leaves some out. The data show fewer than 150,000 clones, around 84% seen once. Sequenced material: PBMCs, taken after 24 months of ibrutinib treatment. The source of these receptors is a human donor with chronic lymphocytic leukemia.

The chain uses TRBV11-3 and TRBJ2-7; D unclear. V gave up 4 bases and J gave up 5 bases, with 15 bases separating them. The CDR3 covers 14 residues. Germline V gives CDR1 SGHNT, CDR2 YENEEA. The CDR3 is CASSSDGTRDEQYF. Here the CDR3 DNA reads TGTGCCAGCAGCTCCGACGGAACTCGGGACGAGCAGTACTTC. The complete variable domain, with remaining parts taken from reference TRBV11-3 and TRBJ2-7, reads EAGVVQSPRYKIIEKKQPVAFWCNPISGHNTLYWYLQNLGQGPELLIRYENEEAVDDSQLPKDRFSAERLKGVDSTLKIQPAELGDSAVYLCASSSDGTRDEQYFGPGTRLTVT.

The chain recombines TRBV28 with TRBJ1-5, with D tentatively TRBD1 (6 bases). Trimming shortened V by 2 bases and J by 6 bases, and 11 bases separated the two germline ends. This CDR3 has 14 residues. Germline-derived CDR1 and CDR2 are MDHEN and SYDVKM. CDR3 residues: CASSLRGGGQPQHF. The CDR3 nucleotides are TGTGCCAGCAGTTTACGGGGGGGCGGTCAGCCCCAGCATTTT.

On this clone: Germline and junction disagree at one end, which may indicate a read error. The same CDR3 can be traced to other DNA sequences in this sample. This chain connects TRBV14 to TRBJ2-6, with D perhaps matching TRBD1 (6 bases). Germline V CDR1 and CDR2: SGHDN, FVKESK. The CDR3 consists of 19 residues. The CDR3 region is CASSQERNRDSSGANVLTF. The CDR3 DNA is TGTGCCAGCAGCCAAGAGAGGAACAGGGATAGCTCTGGGGCCAACGTTCTGACTTTC. The full variable domain, in which reference TRBV14 and TRBJ2-6 provide the parts outside the CDR3, is EAGVTQFPSHSVIEKGQTVTLRCDPISGHDNLYWYRRVMGKEIKFLLHFVKESKQDESGMPNNRFLAERTGGTYSTLKVQPAELEDSGVYFCASSQERNRDSSGANVLTFGAGSRLTVL.

The rearrangement uses TRBV6-5 and TRBJ1-1; tentative D call: TRBD1 (5 bases). The CDR3 is 14 amino acids. Trimming left V 2 bases short and J 5 bases short, with 12 bases between. Germline-derived CDR1 and CDR2 are MNHEY and SVGAGI. CDR3 sequence reads: CASSYGGRGTEAFF. The CDR3 nucleotides are TGTGCCAGCAGTTACGGGGGTAGAGGGACTGAAGCTTTCTTT.

The chain is built from TRBV5-1 and TRBJ2-3, with 7 bases lining up with TRBD1. V trimming: 2 bases; J trimming: 3 bases; junction bases outside the gene matches: 6. The V gene's germline CDR1 is SGHRS and CDR2 YFSETQ. The CDR3 has 15 residues. In nucleotides, the CDR3 is TGCGCCAGCAGCTTAGCACAGGGGACAACAGATACGCAGTATTTT. The encoded protein is CASSLAQGTTDTQYF.

The genes are TRBV30 and TRBJ2-7; the D gene is possibly TRBD1 (5 bases). CDR1 GTSNPN and CDR2 SVGIG come from the germline V gene (reference sequence). V was cut by 0 bases and J by 0 bases, with 12 bases left in between. This CDR3 has 15 residues. The CDR3 spells CAWSVGLLSSYEQYF. The CDR3 DNA sequence: TGTGCCTGGAGTGTGGGGCTCCTGAGCTCCTACGAGCAGTACTTC.

The chain carries TRBV6-1 and TRBJ2-2, with TRBD1 as a possible D gene (5 bases). In germline, CDR1 is MNHNS, CDR2 SASEGT. There are 15 residues in the CDR3. V was cut by 4 bases and J by 4 bases, with 13 bases left in between. CDR3 region: CASSAQGRSTGELFF. The CDR3 DNA is TGTGCCAGCAGTGCTCAGGGAAGGTCCACCGGGGAGCTGTTTTTT.

The V and J genes are TRBV10-3 and TRBJ1-6; D is undetermined. V dropped 6 bases and J dropped 7 bases, with 7 bases sitting between them. This CDR3 region has 12 residues. The germline gives CDR1 ENHRY, CDR2 SYGVKD. CDR3 sequence reads: CAISLPNSPLHF. As DNA, the CDR3 is TGTGCCATCAGCCTCCCGAATTCACCCCTCCACTTT.

The chain uses TRBV30 and TRBJ2-2, with TRBD2 identical over 9 bases. The germline V gene has CDR1 GTSNPN and CDR2 SVGIG (reference sequence). Trimming at V came to 2 bases and at J to 5 bases, leaving 6 bases not matched to a gene. This CDR3 has 15 residues. The CDR3 is CAWSWLAGRTGELFF. CDR3 in DNA: TGTGCCTGGAGTTGGCTAGCGGGGCGGACCGGGGAGCTGTTTTTT.

The table lists this clone with a few counts. The chain carries TRBV28 and TRBJ2-5; 9 positions match TRBD1. The ends lost 3 bases at V and 2 bases at J; junction bases unmatched: 13. Germline lookup yields CDR1 MDHEN and CDR2 SYDVKM. The CDR3 has 18 residues. The CDR3 loop is CASSLDNYRTGVQETQYF. The CDR3 DNA follows: TGTGCCAGCAGTTTGGACAATTATCGGACAGGGGTTCAAGAGACCCAGTACTTC.

The chain employs TRBV7-3 and TRBJ2-7, with D perhaps TRBD2 (5 bases). CDR1 is SGHTA, CDR2 FQGTGA, per germline. V was pared by 4 bases and J by 6 bases, with 16 bases between. This CDR3 comprises 14 residues. The CDR3 DNA reads as TGTGCCAGCAGCTCCACCCCTGGAGCGGCCGAGCAGTACTTC. It translates to CASSSTPGAAEQYF. The variable domain in full, completed from reference TRBV7-3 and TRBJ2-7, reads GAGVSQTPSNKVTEKGKYVELRCDPISGHTALYWYRQSLGQGPEFLIYFQGTGAADDSGLPNDRFFAVRPEGSVSTLKIQRTERGDSAVYLCASSSTPGAAEQYFGPGTRLTVT.

V usage is TRBV5-4 and J usage is TRBJ1-1; tentatively, D is TRBD1 (5 bases). The CDR3 has 18 amino acids. V shed 2 bases and J shed 0 bases, with 20 bases lying between them. Germline values: CDR1 SGHNT, CDR2 YYREEE (reference sequence). The CDR3 DNA follows: TGTGCCAGCAGCTTTTTGGGCAAAGGGGATGTAATGAACACTGAAGCTTTCTTT. As protein: CASSFLGKGDVMNTEAFF. Variable domain in full (rest from reference TRBV5-4 and TRBJ1-1): ETGVTQSPTHLIKTRGQQVTLRCSSQSGHNTVSWYQQALGQGPQFIFQYYREEENGRGNFPPRFSGLQFPNYSSELNVNALELDDSALYLCASSFLGKGDVMNTEAFFGQGTRLTVV.

V is TRBV19 and J is TRBJ1-2, with D possibly being TRBD1 (5 bases). V was clipped by 1 base and J by 5 bases, with 14 bases between them. Germline CDR1 is LNHDA and CDR2 is SQIVND (reference sequence). CDR3 length equals 15 residues. The CDR3 coding sequence is TGTGCCAGTAGTATAGGCCCAGGGAAAAGTTATGGCTACACCTTC. Protein: CASSIGPGKSYGYTF.

The chain uses TRBV10-3 and TRBJ2-7; 8 bases agree with TRBD1. V lost 4 bases to trimming and J lost 2 bases; unmatched junction nucleotides: 4. The CDR3 is made up of 14 amino acids. In germline, CDR1 is ENHRY, CDR2 SYGVKD. The CDR3 protein is CAISAGTGAYEQYF. In DNA form, the CDR3 reads TGTGCCATCAGTGCGGGGACAGGAGCCTACGAGCAGTACTTC.

The chain couples TRBV14 to TRBJ1-2; D might be TRBD1 (6 bases). V lost 1 base to trimming and J lost 4 bases, with 10 bases between them. This CDR3 has 14 amino acids. Germline CDR1 is SGHDN and CDR2 is FVKESK. The CDR3 DNA is TGTGCCAGCAGCCAAGCACAGGGCCCCTATGGCTACACCTTC. Translated: CASSQAQGPYGYTF.

V usage is TRBV18 and J usage is TRBJ1-2; the match to TRBD1 covers 12 bases. The CDR3 has 15 amino acids. CDR1 is KGHSH, CDR2 LQKENI, per germline. V was clipped by 3 bases and J by 2 bases; unmatched bases: 1. The CDR3: CASSPGTGGNYGYTF. In DNA, the CDR3 is TGTGCCAGCTCACCCGGGACAGGGGGCAACTATGGCTACACCTTC.

The chain is built from TRBV6-4 and TRBJ2-2; 9 positions agree with TRBD1. CDR1 MRHNA and CDR2 SNTAGT come from the germline V gene. This CDR3 contains 16 residues. Trimming at V came to 5 bases and at J to 1 base, leaving 5 bases not matched to a gene. The CDR3 sequence is CASSTMGQGNTGELFF. DNA of the CDR3: TGTGCCAGCAGTACAATGGGACAGGGGAACACCGGGGAGCTGTTTTTT.